The 14 T cell receptor beta chains below come from one sample, sequenced in a study of CD8 T cells in ankylosing spondylitis (dated by TCRdb to about 2017). Library method: 5' RACE. Sequencing took place on an Illumina HiSeq 2500. TCRdb's own reprocessing of the public reads used fastp at Q25 and MiXCR and kept productive beta chains. For every CDR3 protein sequence, its rows merge into one entry that carries the most common genes and DNA. This sample gives fewer than 35,000 distinct CDR3 sequences in total; less than 40% of them show up just once. The ten largest clones take up 35% to 50% of the sample. The material sequenced was synovial fluid, either unsorted or a sorted T cell fraction (not recorded which). The origin of the receptors is a male donor with ankylosing spondylitis.

This clonotype was observed a few times. The V gene is TRBV12-3 or TRBV12-4, the J gene TRBJ2-1, with 7 positions matching TRBD2. V shed 4 bases and J 13 bases; nucleotides not matched to a gene: 10. The CDR3 totals 13 residues. The CDR3 DNA sequence: TGTGCCAGCAGTTCATTTAGACTAGCTGGCCAGTTCTTC. This sequence encodes CASSSFRLAGQFF.

The chain links TRBV21-1 to TRBJ2-7. TRBV21-1 is a documented pseudogene. CDR3 size: 13 residues. CDR3: CANQQRHRNEQYV. CDR3 nucleotide sequence: TGTGCCAACCAGCAGAGACATCGTAACGAGCAGTACGTC.

The chain recombines TRBV7-7 with TRBJ2-3, with 7 positions matching TRBD2. The CDR3 sequence is 16 residues long. V lost 5 bases and J lost 3; bases outside the gene matches: 11. CDR1 is SSHAT and CDR2 is FNYEAQ in the germline V gene (reference sequence). CDR3 region: CASSQGEGFGTDTQYF. The CDR3 bases are TGTGCCAGCAGCCAAGGGGAGGGCTTTGGGACAGATACGCAGTATTTT.

This clonotype was picked up a small number of times. This chain links TRBV7-9 with TRBJ1-4; D is unresolved. Germline V CDR1 and CDR2: SEHNR, FQNEAQ (reference sequence). The CDR3 is made up of 15 amino acids. The ends were cut back, 2 bases at V and 8 bases at J, with 15 bases in the middle. CDR3 sequence: CASSLTRERGEKLFF. The DNA of the CDR3 is TGTGCCAGCAGCTTAACGAGGGAACGGGGAGAAAAACTGTTTTTT.

The chain employs TRBV24-1 and TRBJ2-3; 11 bases align to TRBD2. V was clipped by 5 bases and J by 2 bases; unmatched bases: 11. Germline CDR1 KGHDR, CDR2 SFDVKD. The CDR3 consists of 18 residues. CDR3 coding DNA: TGTGCCACCAGTGCCTTGGGGACTAGCGGCTCCCTCACAGATACGCAGTATTTT. It encodes CATSALGTSGSLTDTQYF.

This clonotype was seen just once. The chain is built from TRBV4-2 and TRBJ2-7, with 8 bases lining up with TRBD1. Germline CDR1 and CDR2: LGHNA and YNFKEQ. V lost 4 bases and J lost 6; bases outside the gene matches: 14. The CDR3 is 16 amino acids. Written as DNA, the CDR3 is TGTGCCAGCAGCCCCTCACAGGGGGGAAGCCGGCGCGAGCAGTACTTC. Amino acids: CASSPSQGGSRREQYF.

CDR3 amino acids: CASSPGLGGEAFF. CDR3 nucleotide sequence: TGTGCCAGCAGCCCTGGACTGGGGGGTGAAGCTTTCTTT. The rearrangement links TRBV4-2 to TRBJ1-1; D perhaps matches TRBD1 (5 bases). Trimming left V 4 bases short and J 7 bases short, with 13 bases between. In germline, CDR1 is LGHNA, CDR2 YNFKEQ. The CDR3 has 13 residues.

This chain uses TRBV5-1 with TRBJ2-2, with 12 nucleotides matching TRBD1. Germline V CDR1 and CDR2: SGHRS, YFSETQ. V trimming: 4 bases; J trimming: 0 bases; junction bases outside the gene matches: 7. This CDR3 is built from 18 residues. Written as DNA, the CDR3 is TGCGCCAGCAGCCGTCCCGGGACAGGGGGCGCGAACACCGGGGAGCTGTTTTTT. This encodes CASSRPGTGGANTGELFF.

The chain employs TRBV24-1 and TRBJ2-7, with 7 bases fitting TRBD1. This CDR3 spans 15 amino acids. V trimming: 4 bases; J trimming: 2 bases; junction bases outside the gene matches: 7. The germline gives CDR1 KGHDR, CDR2 SFDVKD. This chain's CDR3 is CATSESGGVTYEQYF. CDR3 sequence (DNA): TGTGCCACCAGTGAATCAGGGGGTGTCACCTACGAGCAGTACTTC.

This clonotype was detected a few times. The chain is built from TRBV5-1 and TRBJ1-5; maybe TRBD1 (5 bases). This CDR3 is 15 amino acids long. Germline CDR1 is SGHRS and CDR2 is YFSETQ. The V end lost 0 bases, the J end lost 6 bases, and 13 bases lay between the germline ends. The CDR3 DNA reads as TGCGCCAGCAGCTTGGCCGGGGGGTATAGTCAGCCCCAGCATTTT. Encoded protein: CASSLAGGYSQPQHF. The full variable domain, in which reference TRBV5-1 and TRBJ1-5 provide the parts outside the CDR3, is KAGVTQTPRYLIKTRGQQVTLSCSPISGHRSVSWYQQTPGQGLQFLFEYFSETQRNKGNFPGRFSGRQFSNSRSEMNVSTLELGDSALYLCASSLAGGYSQPQHFGDGTRLSIL.

The V gene is TRBV24-1, the J gene TRBJ2-1; 12 bases fit TRBD2. Germline lookup yields CDR1 KGHDR and CDR2 SFDVKD. Trimming cost V 4 bases and J 10 bases; bases outside gene matches: 7. There are 15 residues in the CDR3. For the CDR3, the DNA is TGTGCCACCAGTGACTGGACTAGCGGGAAAGGGGAGCAGTTCTTC. Amino acids: CATSDWTSGKGEQFF.

This clonotype came up once. The chain has TRBV12-5 and TRBJ1-1; D not resolved. The CDR3 has 12 residues. The germline V gene encodes CDR1 LGHNT and CDR2 FRNRAP. V lost 0 bases to trimming and J lost 7 bases, with 6 bases between them. The CDR3 loop is CASGLVAHEAFF. The DNA of the CDR3 is TGTGCTAGTGGTTTGGTGGCACATGAAGCTTTCTTT. Full variable domain (outside the CDR3, taken from reference TRBV12-5 and TRBJ1-1): DARVTQTPRHKVTEMGQEVTMRCQPILGHNTVFWYRQTMMQGLELLAYFRNRAPLDDSGMPKDRFSAEMPDATLATLKIQPSEPRDSAVYFCASGLVAHEAFFGQGTRLTVV.

This clonotype was seen a handful of times. This rearrangement joins TRBV7-9 to TRBJ1-2; D unclear. V was shortened by 1 base and J by 6 bases, with 9 bases between the two germline ends. The CDR3 has 13 residues. Germline V lookup: CDR1 SEHNR, CDR2 FQNEAQ (reference sequence). The CDR3 nucleotides read TGTGCCAGCAGCTTAGGCACTTCTCATGGCTACACCTTC. It codes for CASSLGTSHGYTF.

CDR3 residues: CASSRGPRTEQYV. DNA of the CDR3: TGTGCCAGCAGCCGCGGACCCCGCACAGAGCAGTACGTC. The rearrangement joins TRBV7-7 to TRBJ2-7; D is ambiguous. The germline CDR1 and CDR2 sequences are SSHAT and FNYEAQ (reference sequence). The length of the CDR3 is 13 residues. Trimming removed 5 bases from V and 7 bases from J, with 15 bases in between.